This is a list of T cell receptor beta chains from one sample in a study of post-analysis software for immune sequencing data. TCRdb passed the PCR reads through MiXCR, listing each CDR3 protein once. The sample has roughly 800,000 distinct CDR3 sequences; approximately 44% are singletons. The source material was blood. The origin of the receptors is a girl aged 5 to 17 with multiple sclerosis. Both conserved end residues are part of each CDR3.

v_gene,j_gene,len,CDR3aa
TRBV5-5,TRBJ1-2,16,CASSLGQAKPNYGYTF
TRBV25-1,TRBJ2-3,16,CASSEYRGSGTDTQYF
TRBV11-3,TRBJ2-7,15,CASSLRSGVPYEQYF
TRBV5-1,TRBJ2-1,18,CASSLFTSGPSSYNEQFF
TRBV7-3,TRBJ2-5,16,CASSLPSRRIQETQYF
TRBV20-1,NA,16,CSARGRAGEPSYEQYF
TRBV19,TRBJ1-5,15,CASSIEQGSNQPQHF
TRBV20-1,TRBJ2-7,16,CSARGAASGRWSEQYF
TRBV7-2,TRBJ2-3,11,CASSSTDTQYF
TRBV30,TRBJ2-3,12,CACEQSTDTQYF
TRBV20-1,TRBJ2-1,14,CSAPTRDTYNEQFF
TRBV12-5,TRBJ1-2,16,CASGLDPRLSNYGYTF
TRBV19,TRBJ1-6,14,CASSMAGGFSPLHF
TRBV10-3,TRBJ2-3,13,CAIRNGTADTQYF
TRBV27,TRBJ2-1,16,CASSPSGTRLYNEQFF
TRBV27,TRBJ2-3,15,CASSSRREAPDTQYF
TRBV6-6,TRBJ2-5,16,CASSSKLAGEQETQYF
TRBV20-1,TRBJ2-5,12,CSCGTSTETQYF
TRBV10-3,TRBJ2-7,14,CAIRPDRGVYEQYF
TRBV7-2,TRBJ2-2,13,CASSLGYTGELFF
TRBV15,TRBJ2-3,17,CATSRGERPWATDTQYF
TRBV24-1,TRBJ2-1,16,CATSDPQRDPYNEQFF
TRBV7-2,NA,15,CASSLVSGSFDEQYF
TRBV11-2,TRBJ2-4,15,CASSSLRGPKNIQYF
TRBV20-1,TRBJ2-1,14,CSPFWLAGGNEQFF
TRBV2,TRBJ1-1,15,CASRLLGGADTEAFF
TRBV5-1,TRBJ2-7,15,CASSTYPTGDYEQYF
TRBV20-1,TRBJ2-7,14,CSARDRGQGYEQYF
TRBV29-1,TRBJ2-7,13,CSVRTGQPYEQYF
TRBV7-2,TRBJ2-5,15,CASSARTGWQETQYF
TRBV7-2,TRBJ1-5,13,CASSFRFLKPQHF
TRBV4-2,TRBJ2-3,15,CASSQEGGNSNTQYF
TRBV5-1,NA,17,CASSFGTSGRTGYEQYF
TRBV28,TRBJ2-3,18,CASSLGAGGGTSTDTQYF
TRBV28,TRBJ2-5,14,CASSFEPGEGEQYF
TRBV5-1,TRBJ2-7,13,CASSLFTSYEQYF
TRBV5-1,TRBJ1-1,16,CASSTGQVNMNTEAFF
TRBV29-1,TRBJ2-1,15,CSVENRDYQPNEQFF
TRBV5-4,TRBJ1-1,17,CASSLGFVGQDHTEAFF
TRBV5-1,TRBJ2-3,14,CASSQALRTDTQYF
TRBV27,TRBJ2-5,14,CASRFNRGQETQYF
TRBV29-1,TRBJ2-5,12,CSAGQGEETQYF
TRBV28,TRBJ2-3,9,CATGGKKYF
TRBV29-1,TRBJ2-5,13,CSVEVRISGTQYF